Below, one T cell receptor (beta chain) is given with its context. The antigen is unknown. Per germline, CDR1 SGHRS and CDR2 YFSETQ. This CDR3 region has 19 residues. TCRdb derives one entry per CDR3 protein from the 5' RACE reads, leaving out DNA. This table holds roughly 150,000 distinct CDR3 sequences. The data stem from a study of T cells expressing NK-cell markers. Study-level background: It was from sorted CD3+CD56+NKG2C+, CD3+CD56+NKG2C- and CD3+CD56-NKG2C+ T cells that TCR beta repertoires came. Of eight sequenced donors, seven were HCMV-seropositive and one HCMV-seronegative.

Whole-study findings and limits: Researchers report these clonotypes also headed the CD3+CD56-NKG2C+ fraction in a few donors.

This receptor was identified in a woman aged 18 to 75 in good health. This chain joins TRBV5-1 and TRBJ1-3; the D call of TRBD1 rests on TCRdb alone, since no DNA is present to check it. Material: blood T cells: a sorted CD56 or NKG2C T cell subset, CD4+ or CD8+ T cells, or bulk PBMC T cells (not recorded which). The CDR3 is CASSLTPGQGVSSGNTIYF.